Below are 3 T cell receptor beta chains sequenced from a single sample in a study of cytomegalovirus exposure and HLA in healthy donors. Primers: 60 Vbeta forward and 13 Jbeta reverse. The protocol was immunoSEQ multiplex PCR, while the TCRdb copy is restricted to in-frame clones and leaves out a portion. Found here are 150,000 to 180,000 clones, roughly 74% of them singletons; the top ten hold about 3%. Material: PBMCs. The receptors here all came from a man between 18 and 35 years old in good health and CMV-seronegative.

The chain joins TRBV28 to TRBJ2-5; perhaps TRBD2 as D (5 bases). V shed 7 bases and J shed 6 bases, with 18 bases lying between them. The CDR3 totals 14 residues. Per the germline V gene, CDR1 is MDHEN and CDR2 is SYDVKM. The CDR3 DNA reads TGTGCCAGCATCCGAGCCGGTGGGGAGCAGACCCAGTACTTC. This translates into CASIRAGGEQTQYF. The entire variable domain, with the rest obtained from reference TRBV28 and TRBJ2-5, is as follows: DVKVTQSSRYLVKRTGEKVFLECVQDMDHENMFWYRQDPGLGLRLIYFSYDVKMKEKGDIPEGYSVSREKKERFSLILESASTNQTSMYLCASIRAGGEQTQYFGPGTRLLVL.

V usage is TRBV29-1 and J usage is TRBJ1-1, with D possibly matching TRBD1 (5 bases). Germline V CDR1 and CDR2: SQVTM, ANQGSEA. V was clipped by 4 bases and J by 1 base, with 13 bases between them. This CDR3 region has 14 residues. The CDR3 is CSVVAGLGNTEAFF. The CDR3, as DNA: TGCAGCGTTGTGGCAGGGTTAGGGAACACTGAAGCTTTCTTT.

Comment on this clone: Distinct nucleotide sequences in the sample also encode this CDR3. The chain carries TRBV6-5 and TRBJ1-1; TRBD1 is a possible D gene (5 bases). Germline V gene lookup returns CDR1 MNHEY and CDR2 SVGAGI. CDR3 size: 15 residues. V lost 0 bases, J lost 0 bases, and 8 bases lay in between. The CDR3 DNA reads as TGTGCCAGCAGTTACTCTGGGGCTCTGAACACTGAAGCTTTCTTT. The encoded protein is CASSYSGALNTEAFF.